The 16 T cell receptor beta chains below come from one sample, sequenced in a study of T-cell reconstitution after alpha-beta-depleted transplantation in children. Unique molecular identifiers were incorporated during preparation of the TCRbeta library. TCRdb itself ran the PCR reads through MiXCR, one entry per CDR3 protein. The data contain fewer than 1 million distinct CDR3 sequences, 16% of them singletons. Specimen: PBMCs, mostly from graft donor cells, collected 360 days after TCRalphabeta/CD19-depleted stem cell transplant. Receptors were obtained from a male patient under 18 who had a stem cell transplant for acute lymphoblastic leukemia, so the T cells may come from the graft donor.

This clonotype was counted between two and nine times. The gene calls are TRBV7-2 and TRBJ2-1; 9 nucleotides line up with TRBD2. The CDR3 extends over 14 amino acids. Losses at the gene ends were 8 bases for V and 4 bases for J; bases not matched to a gene: 6. Germline V gene lookup returns CDR1 SGHTA and CDR2 FQGNSA. CDR3 DNA sequence: TGTGCCAGCGGTAGCGGGAGCGTATACAATGAGCAGTTCTTC. This translates into CASGSGSVYNEQFF. The full variable domain, with the rest looked up from reference TRBV7-2 and TRBJ2-1, is GAGVSQSPSNKVTEKGKDVELRCDPISGHTALYWYRQSLGQGLEFLIYFQGNSAPDKSGLPSDRFSAERTGGSVSTLTIQRTQQEDSAVYLCASGSGSVYNEQFFGPGTRLTVL.

This clonotype showed up just a few times. The rearrangement joins TRBV4-1 to TRBJ2-3, with TRBD2 as a possible D gene (5 bases). Trimming stripped 2 bases from V and 2 bases from J, with 17 bases between. There are 17 residues in the CDR3. Germline CDR1 reads MGHRA; CDR2 reads YSYEKL. CDR3 sequence reads: CASSQSSGLIFTDTQYF. The CDR3 region has the DNA TGCGCCAGCAGCCAATCGAGCGGTCTCATTTTCACAGATACGCAGTATTTT.

This clonotype occurred many times. This chain uses TRBV12-5 with TRBJ2-5, with 7 nucleotides matching TRBD2. The CDR3 extends over 14 amino acids. CDR1 is LGHNT and CDR2 is FRNRAP in the germline V gene. Germline trimming cut 4 bases from V and 3 bases from J; bases unmatched to any gene: 5. CDR3 protein: CASGSDLAEETQYF. DNA for the CDR3: TGTGCTAGTGGTTCCGATCTAGCGGAAGAGACCCAGTACTTC.

The sample holds many counts of this clonotype. The chain links TRBV29-1 to TRBJ2-7; 11 bases fit TRBD2. Germline CDR1 reads SQVTM; CDR2 reads ANQGSEA. The CDR3 is 16 residues long. Trimming cost V 6 bases and J 5 bases; bases outside gene matches: 15. The CDR3 bases are TGCAGCGTGGAGCCGGGACTAGCGGCCGAGGGTCACGAGCAGTACTTC. This encodes CSVEPGLAAEGHEQYF.

This clonotype was observed a few times. The chain couples TRBV2 to TRBJ1-5, with 9 bases lining up with TRBD1. Germline V gene sequence: CDR1 SNHLY, CDR2 FYNNEI. V shed 5 bases and J 2 bases; nucleotides not matched to a gene: 4. This CDR3 is built from 15 residues. This CDR3 is CASSMTGGGNQPQHF. In DNA form, the CDR3 reads TGTGCCAGCAGTATGACAGGGGGTGGCAATCAGCCCCAGCATTTT.

This clonotype was seen more than once but under ten times. J is TRBJ2-3 and V is TRBV27; a possible D gene is TRBD2 (6 bases). Germline CDR1 reads MNHEY; CDR2 reads SMNVEV (reference sequence). Trimming left V 6 bases short and J 5 bases short, with 15 bases between. The CDR3 has 14 amino acids. The CDR3 bases are TGTGCCAGCAGCCCACTAGCCACCGGAGATACGCAGTATTTT. This translates into CASSPLATGDTQYF.

Many counts were recorded for this clonotype. The chain recombines TRBV12-3 or TRBV12-4 with TRBJ1-2; D is perhaps TRBD1 (5 bases). The V end lost 5 bases, the J end lost 5 bases, and 18 bases lay between the germline ends. The CDR3 runs 15 residues. The CDR3 here is CASSPTGQTTYGYTF. The CDR3 nucleotides read TGTGCCAGCAGTCCTACAGGTCAGACTACTTATGGCTACACCTTC.

V usage is TRBV7-2 and J usage is TRBJ2-5, with 13 positions matching TRBD2. J gave up 7 bases and V 3 bases, and 11 bases lay outside the gene matches. The CDR3 is 17 amino acids. Per germline, CDR1 SGHTA and CDR2 FQGNSA. This chain's CDR3 is CASSFPGLAGPEGTQYF. Written as DNA, the CDR3 is TGTGCCAGCAGCTTCCCGGGACTAGCGGGACCCGAGGGGACCCAGTACTTC.

This clonotype was observed many times. This chain connects TRBV7-3 to TRBJ1-1; TRBD1 aligns across 9 bases. The CDR3 extends over 15 amino acids. V shed 3 bases and J 11 bases; nucleotides not matched to a gene: 13. The germline gives CDR1 SGHTA, CDR2 FQGTGA. The chain's CDR3 is CASSFLGGQGMRAFF. In DNA form, the CDR3 reads TGTGCCAGCAGCTTTTTAGGCGGACAGGGGATGAGGGCTTTCTTT.

This clonotype has a handful of counts. The V call is TRBV7-9, the J call TRBJ2-1; 14 bases agree with TRBD2. Trimming at V came to 5 bases and at J to 7 bases, leaving 10 bases not matched to a gene. Germline V gives CDR1 SEHNR, CDR2 FQNEAQ (reference sequence). CDR3 length: 17 amino acids. The CDR3 sequence is CASSRPGLAGARNEQFF. CDR3 bases: TGTGCCAGCAGCAGACCGGGACTAGCGGGAGCTAGGAATGAGCAGTTCTTC.

This clonotype was found once. This chain links TRBV2 with TRBJ2-7; 7 bases line up with TRBD1. The CDR3 loop spans 15 amino acids. Germline V gene sequence: CDR1 SNHLY, CDR2 FYNNEI. With 2 bases clipped from V and 3 bases from J, the junction kept 7 bases outside the gene matches. CDR3: CASSERAAGGYEQYF. DNA of the CDR3: TGTGCCAGCAGTGAACGGGCGGCAGGGGGCTACGAGCAGTACTTC.

The chain uses TRBV6-5 and TRBJ1-5; the D gene is possibly TRBD1 (5 bases). V gave up 0 bases and J gave up 3 bases, with 12 bases separating them. CDR3 length: 16 amino acids. From germline, CDR1 is MNHEY and CDR2 SVGAGI. Here the CDR3 reads CASSYSGWGSNQPQHF. As DNA, the CDR3 is TGTGCCAGCAGTTACTCAGGGTGGGGGTCCAATCAGCCCCAGCATTTT.

The chain joins TRBV27 to TRBJ2-7; the match to TRBD1 covers 8 bases. The junction had 7 bases not matched to a gene; V was cut back by 3 bases and J by 6 bases. The CDR3 length is 14 residues. In germline, CDR1 is MNHEY, CDR2 SMNVEV (reference sequence). CDR3 amino acids: CASSFVRQGSEQYF. Here the CDR3 DNA reads TGTGCCAGCAGTTTTGTGAGACAGGGGTCCGAGCAGTACTTC.

This clonotype has just one count. The rearrangement uses TRBV19 and TRBJ2-1, with 9 nucleotides matching TRBD1. Per the germline V gene, CDR1 is LNHDA and CDR2 is SQIVND (reference sequence). This CDR3 contains 16 residues. J was trimmed by 10 bases and V by 2 bases; bases with no gene match: 12. The CDR3 DNA reads as TGTGCCAGTAGTATAAGGCCGGGACAGGGTTGGTGGGAGCAGTTCTTC. This sequence encodes CASSIRPGQGWWEQFF.

This chain uses TRBV5-1 with TRBJ2-1, with D possibly being TRBD1 (6 bases). Germline assignment: CDR1 SGHRS and CDR2 YFSETQ. The length of the CDR3 is 14 residues. V was shortened by 5 bases and J by 2 bases, with 11 bases between the two germline ends. This CDR3 is CASRRGSPYNEQFF. The CDR3 region has the DNA TGCGCCAGCAGAAGGGGGAGTCCCTACAATGAGCAGTTCTTC. Full variable domain (outside the CDR3, taken from reference TRBV5-1 and TRBJ2-1): KAGVTQTPRYLIKTRGQQVTLSCSPISGHRSVSWYQQTPGQGLQFLFEYFSETQRNKGNFPGRFSGRQFSNSRSEMNVSTLELGDSALYLCASRRGSPYNEQFFGPGTRLTVL.

The genes are TRBV12-3 or TRBV12-4 and TRBJ2-7; 11 positions agree with TRBD1. This CDR3 has 15 residues. V was clipped by 5 bases and J by 3 bases; unmatched bases: 6. The DNA of the CDR3 is TGTGCCAGCAGTATGGACAGGGGGCTTAACTACGAGCAGTACTTC. Amino acids: CASSMDRGLNYEQYF.